This TCR beta chain came from a study of T cell responses to AZD1222 COVID-19 vaccine. Study as a whole: Pooled together were second doses at about 4 or about 12 weeks. Points from the study as a whole: Spike-wide vaccine-associated CD4 TCRs dominated at 160-218 and 743-854.

The ends lost 3 bases at V and 5 bases at J; junction bases unmatched: 13. The CDR3 is 17 residues long. Germline V gene lookup returns CDR1 SGHRS and CDR2 YFSETQ. As concerns this clone: Its antigen is currently unknown.

Produced via immunoSEQ multiplex PCR; TCRdb's table is partial and in-frame only. The repertoire holds roughly 100,000 clones, more than 75% seen once, with 4.5% to 6% in the top ten. This sequence originates from an adult in good health. The sample in question was peripheral blood, obtained on day 0 of AZD1222 vaccination. J is TRBJ1-4 and V is TRBV5-1; TRBD1 matches at 7 bases. The CDR3 DNA follows: TGCGCCAGCAGCTACGTGACAGGGCCAGCATTCAATGAAAAACTGTTTTTT. Amino acid sequence: CASSYVTGPAFNEKLFF.